These 12 T cell receptor beta chains were all obtained from the same sample, sequenced in a study of blood T cell repertoires in COVID-19. Measured with immunoSEQ multiplex PCR; TCRdb has only the in-frame clones, and not every one. The sample has about 250,000 clones, roughly 89% seen once. Sequencing was performed on peripheral blood. The source of these receptors is a woman aged 40 to 50 who had recovered from COVID-19.

This clone was detected only once. The chain recombines TRBV7-3 with TRBJ1-1; D is unresolved. The V end was cut by 2 bases, the J end by 3 bases, with 13 bases between. This CDR3 region has 15 residues. CDR1 and CDR2 (germline): SGHTA, FQGTGA. The CDR3 region has the DNA TGTGCCAGCAGCTTACAAACGGTGGGCCACACTGAAGCTTTCTTT. Amino acid sequence: CASSLQTVGHTEAFF. The full variable domain, with the rest looked up from reference TRBV7-3 and TRBJ1-1, is GAGVSQTPSNKVTEKGKYVELRCDPISGHTALYWYRQSLGQGPEFLIYFQGTGAADDSGLPNDRFFAVRPEGSVSTLKIQRTERGDSAVYLCASSLQTVGHTEAFFGQGTRLTVV.

CDR3 nucleotide sequence: TGTGCCAGCAGCCCAATACTAGGACGGACAGACTACAATGAGCAGTTCTTC. Translation: CASSPILGRTDYNEQFF. This sequence joins TRBV11-3 and TRBJ2-1, with a weak D call TRBD1 (6 bases). Germline CDR1 reads SGHNT; CDR2 reads YENEEA. Trimming pared 5 bases from V and 3 bases from J, leaving 20 bases between. This CDR3 is built from 17 residues. The full variable domain, in which reference TRBV11-3 and TRBJ2-1 provide the parts outside the CDR3, is EAGVVQSPRYKIIEKKQPVAFWCNPISGHNTLYWYLQNLGQGPELLIRYENEEAVDDSQLPKDRFSAERLKGVDSTLKIQPAELGDSAVYLCASSPILGRTDYNEQFFGPGTRLTVL.

The J gene is TRBJ2-3, the V gene TRBV11-3, with 13 bases lining up with TRBD2. This CDR3 is 16 amino acids long. Germline CDR1 SGHNT, CDR2 YENEEA. Trimming cost V 6 bases and J 4 bases; bases outside gene matches: 7. The CDR3 here is CASRPTSGGVSDTQYF. CDR3 bases: TGTGCCAGCAGACCAACTAGCGGGGGGGTATCAGATACGCAGTATTTT.

The chain joins TRBV5-1 to TRBJ2-3; a possible D gene is TRBD1 (7 bases). CDR3 length: 16 amino acids. V was cut by 2 bases and J by 3 bases, with 16 bases left in between. Looked up from germline, CDR1 is SGHRS and CDR2 is YFSETQ. The CDR3 sequence: CASSFAGGGLTDTQYF. The CDR3 DNA reads TGCGCCAGCAGCTTTGCCGGAGGGGGCCTTACAGATACGCAGTATTTT.

The V and J genes are TRBV5-1 and TRBJ2-1; tentative D call: TRBD2 (6 bases). The CDR3 contains 16 residues. Germline assignment: CDR1 SGHRS and CDR2 YFSETQ. Trimming pared 1 base from V and 3 bases from J, leaving 14 bases between. CDR3 sequence reads: CASSLLGTQIYNEQFF. CDR3 in DNA: TGCGCCAGCAGCTTGCTTGGGACTCAAATCTACAATGAGCAGTTCTTC.

CDR3 sequence (DNA): TGTGCCAGCAGTCCCCCGGGACAGTGGAATGGCTACACCTTC. Its protein is CASSPPGQWNGYTF. The chain uses TRBV28 and TRBJ1-2, with 7 bases identical to TRBD1. V shed 5 bases and J 6 bases; nucleotides not matched to a gene: 9. CDR3 size: 14 residues. CDR1 and CDR2 from the germline V gene are MDHEN and SYDVKM.

V usage is TRBV3-1 (or the pseudogene TRBV3-2) and J usage is TRBJ2-7; possible D gene TRBD1, 6 bases. Trimming cost V 0 bases and J 3 bases, with 12 bases left between them. The CDR3 has 15 residues. Germline CDR1 and CDR2: LGHDT and YNNKEL (reference sequence). In DNA form, the CDR3 reads TGTGCCAGCAGCCAAGAGGCACAGGGAAACTACGAGCAGTACTTC. Translating gives CASSQEAQGNYEQYF.

This clone was seen many times. The chain uses TRBV10-1 and TRBJ1-5; unclear D gene. This CDR3 comprises 13 residues. Germline values: CDR1 WNHNN, CDR2 SYGVQD (reference sequence). V lost 0 bases and J lost 11, with 11 bases in between. CDR3 nucleotide sequence: TGCGCCAGCAGTGAGTCGTCAGGACTGGCCCAGCATTTT. This codes for CASSESSGLAQHF.

Here the CDR3 DNA reads TGCGCCAGCAGCTCCAGTGGCTCTGGGGCCAACGTCCTGACTTTC. Amino acids: CASSSSGSGANVLTF. V gene TRBV5-1 combines with J gene TRBJ2-6; unclear D gene. The V end lost 3 bases, the J end lost 0 bases, and 7 bases lay between the germline ends. The CDR3 consists of 15 residues. Germline V CDR1 and CDR2: SGHRS, YFSETQ.

V usage is TRBV9 and J usage is TRBJ2-3; the match to TRBD1 covers 7 bases. CDR1 SGDLS and CDR2 YYNGEE come from the germline V gene. The CDR3 totals 15 residues. J lost 2 bases, V lost 6 bases, and 9 bases had no gene match. CDR3 residues: CASMGPGQLTDTQYF. The CDR3 nucleotides read TGTGCCAGCATGGGCCCGGGACAGCTCACAGATACGCAGTATTTT.

This clone was observed a handful of times. The chain uses TRBV7-2 and TRBJ1-6; weak D call: TRBD1 (6 bases). This CDR3 is built from 16 residues. V was trimmed by 0 bases and J by 10 bases, leaving 16 bases between them. Germline CDR1 SGHTA, CDR2 FQGNSA. The CDR3 DNA follows: TGTGCCAGCAGCTTAGCCAGCGGCAGGGGTACCTCACCCCTCCACTTT. It codes for CASSLASGRGTSPLHF.

The chain combines TRBV7-9 with TRBJ2-1, with 11 bases aligning to TRBD2. The CDR3 has 14 residues. The trim removed 2 bases at V and 9 bases at J, leaving 3 bases unmatched. Germline CDR1 reads SEHNR; CDR2 reads FQNEAQ (reference sequence). The CDR3 bases are TGTGCCAGCAGCTTACTAGCGGGGGGACGTGAGCAGTTCTTC. Its protein product is CASSLLAGGREQFF. The full variable domain, in which reference TRBV7-9 and TRBJ2-1 provide the parts outside the CDR3, is DTGVSQNPRHKITKRGQNVTFRCDPISEHNRLYWYRQTLGQGPEFLTYFQNEAQLEKSRLLSDRFSAERPKGSFSTLEIQRTEQGDSAMYLCASSLLAGGREQFFGPGTRLTVL.